This is a list of T cell receptor beta chains from one sample in a study of T-cell reconstitution after alpha-beta-depleted transplantation in children. MiXCR, run by TCRdb on the PCR reads, gives a single entry per CDR3 protein. The sample lists hundreds of thousands of distinct CDR3 sequences; about 10% were seen once. This specimen was PBMCs, taken before TCRalphabeta/CD19-depleted stem cell transplant. Receptors were obtained from a child under 10 years old with inherited bone marrow failure, due to receive a stem cell transplant. CDR3s include the opening cysteine and the closing phenylalanine or tryptophan. Fields, in order: V gene, J gene, D gene, clone size, CDR3 protein, CDR3 DNA. A D gene is named only where the DNA matches it firmly. Expanded clones are given a class, and other clones once, few, many or no size at all.

TRBV20-1	TRBJ2-1	TRBD2	few	CSAPTSGRHLDEQFF	TGCAGTGCCCCGACTAGCGGGAGGCATCTCGATGAGCAGTTCTTC
TRBV7-2	TRBJ1-5	NA	many	CASSLGVHQPQHF	TGTGCCAGCAGCTTAGGGGTTCATCAGCCCCAGCATTTT
TRBV5-1	TRBJ2-7	NA	many	CASTPSGTFYEQYF	TGCGCCAGCACCCCGTCAGGGACCTTCTACGAGCAGTACTTC
TRBV5-4	TRBJ2-7	TRBD1	many	CASSEGQGAFYEQYF	TGTGCCAGCAGCGAGGGACAGGGGGCTTTCTACGAGCAGTACTTC
TRBV29-1	TRBJ2-1	TRBD2	few	CSVRTSGLYNEQFF	TGCAGCGTTAGGACTAGCGGACTCTACAATGAGCAGTTCTTC
TRBV7-9	TRBJ1-1	NA	NA	CASSLALGTSYTEAFF	TGTGCCAGCAGCTTAGCGCTCGGGACATCCTACACTGAAGCTTTCTTT
TRBV28	TRBJ2-4	TRBD2	many	CASSSPSRELNIQYF	TGTGCCAGCAGTTCCCCCTCGCGGGAGTTGAACATTCAGTACTTC
TRBV7-9	TRBJ2-5	TRBD2	many	CASSVLAGFQETQYF	TGTGCCAGCAGCGTGCTAGCGGGTTTCCAAGAGACCCAGTACTTC
TRBV9	TRBJ2-7	TRBD1	many	CASSALSGGFYEQYF	TGTGCCAGCAGCGCGCTCTCAGGGGGCTTCTACGAGCAGTACTTC
TRBV18	TRBJ2-7	NA	NA	CASSPTSGVQYEQYF	TGTGCCAGCTCACCAACTTCAGGGGTCCAGTACGAGCAGTACTTC
TRBV2	TRBJ2-7	TRBD2	many	CASSVTSGSSYEQYF	TGTGCCAGCAGTGTGACTAGCGGGAGCTCCTACGAGCAGTACTTC
TRBV13	TRBJ2-7	NA	NA	CASSLGVTVSYEQYF	TGTGCCAGCAGCTTAGGCGTTACGGTATCCTACGAGCAGTACTTC
TRBV27	TRBJ2-5	NA	many	CASSLFETDSRETQYF	TGTGCCAGCAGTTTATTCGAGACAGACTCCAGAGAGACCCAGTACTTC
TRBV7-9	TRBJ1-4	NA	NA	CASSPTAVLGEKLFF	TGTGCCAGCAGCCCGACTGCTGTATTAGGTGAAAAACTGTTTTTT
TRBV7-8	TRBJ2-3	TRBD2	many	CASSLGDYPPTDTQYF	TGTGCCAGCAGCTTAGGGGACTATCCCCCCACAGATACGCAGTATTTT
TRBV7-2	TRBJ2-5	NA	NA	CASTLRPGLGTQYF	TGTGCCAGCACCTTACGGCCAGGCCTAGGGACCCAGTACTTC
TRBV7-9	TRBJ2-7	NA	many	CASSSMGTGIFYEQYF	TGTGCCAGCAGCTCTATGGGTACAGGGATATTCTACGAGCAGTACTTC
TRBV10-2	TRBJ2-7	NA	many	CASQWGGNPSYEQYF	TGCGCCAGTCAGTGGGGCGGGAACCCCTCCTACGAGCAGTACTTC
TRBV4-3	TRBJ1-5	NA	few	CASSQVVNQPQHF	TGCGCCAGCAGCCAAGTCGTGAATCAGCCCCAGCATTTT
TRBV25-1	TRBJ2-3	NA	many	CASSDPGQAWFGLSQYF	TGTGCCAGCAGTGATCCCGGGCAGGCCTGGTTTGGCTTATCGCAGTATTTT
TRBV7-2	TRBJ2-3	TRBD2	many	CASSLGGFGGREDTQYF	TGTGCCAGCAGCTTAGGTGGTTTTGGCGGGAGAGAAGATACGCAGTATTTT
TRBV6-1	TRBJ2-1	TRBD2	NA	CASSKTSGSPIRNEQFF	TGTGCCAGCAGCAAAACTAGCGGGAGTCCTATCCGCAATGAGCAGTTCTTC
TRBV7-9	TRBJ2-1	NA	many	CASSPWGAGVAYNEQFF	TGTGCCAGCAGCCCCTGGGGGGCGGGAGTGGCCTACAATGAGCAGTTCTTC
TRBV29-1	TRBJ2-7	TRBD2	many	CSVVAGGREQYF	TGCAGCGTTGTAGCGGGAGGGCGGGAGCAGTACTTC
TRBV27	TRBJ2-7	NA	many	CASSDRDGNYEQYF	TGTGCCAGCAGTGACCGGGACGGAAACTACGAGCAGTACTTC
TRBV5-1	TRBJ1-1	NA	many	CASSLVPGGAEAFF	TGCGCCAGCAGCTTGGTTCCAGGAGGGGCTGAAGCTTTCTTT
TRBV20-1	TRBJ2-3	NA	many	CSARDAYTDTQYF	TGCAGTGCTAGAGATGCTTACACAGATACGCAGTATTTT
TRBV19	TRBJ2-1	TRBD2	many	CASRVGLAGDYNEQFF	TGTGCCAGTAGGGTCGGACTAGCGGGAGACTACAATGAGCAGTTCTTC
TRBV5-6	TRBJ2-3	TRBD2	many	CASSEGTSGRIDTQYF	TGTGCCAGCAGCGAAGGGACTAGCGGGAGGATAGATACGCAGTATTTT
TRBV6-1	TRBJ1-4	NA	many	CASSRTHTAGNEKLFF	TGTGCCAGCAGTCGCACCCATACGGCTGGGAATGAAAAACTGTTTTTT
TRBV3-1	TRBJ2-1	NA	many	CATSQYHNEQFF	TGTGCCACCAGCCAATATCACAATGAGCAGTTCTTC
TRBV4-1	TRBJ1-3	TRBD1	many	CASSLDRGSGNTIYF	TGCGCCAGCAGCCTAGACAGGGGGTCTGGAAACACCATATATTTT
TRBV20-1	TRBJ2-7	TRBD1	many	CSAREIGGKDEQYF	TGCAGTGCTAGAGAAATAGGGGGCAAGGACGAGCAGTACTTC
TRBV13	TRBJ2-1	TRBD2	many	CASSQTSGGPNEQFF	TGTGCCAGCAGCCAGACTAGCGGGGGTCCCAATGAGCAGTTCTTC
TRBV7-8	TRBJ2-7	TRBD2	few	CASTWTSAYEQYF	TGTGCCAGTACCTGGACTAGCGCGTACGAGCAGTACTTC
TRBV14	TRBJ2-1	TRBD2	few	CASSHEGGTRHYNEQFF	TGTGCCAGCAGCCACGAAGGGGGGACTAGACACTACAATGAGCAGTTCTTC
TRBV20-1	TRBJ2-7	TRBD2	NA	CSAERDLMGEQYF	TGCAGTGCCGAGCGGGACCTAATGGGGGAGCAGTACTTC
TRBV27	TRBJ1-1	NA	few	CASSFNSLVMNTEAFF	TGTGCCAGCAGTTTCAACAGTCTTGTGATGAACACTGAAGCTTTCTTT
TRBV6-2/TRBV6-3	TRBJ2-1	NA	few	CASSSTLTYNEQFF	TGTGCCAGCAGTTCGACACTCACCTACAATGAGCAGTTCTTC
TRBV20-1	TRBJ2-3	TRBD2	few	CSAGGETSGRAGQDTQYF	TGCAGTGCCGGTGGTGAGACTAGCGGGAGGGCGGGACAAGATACGCAGTATTTT
TRBV20-1	TRBJ2-7	NA	NA	CSARDGENPTYEQYF	TGCAGTGCTAGAGATGGGGAGAATCCTACCTACGAGCAGTACTTC